This passage covers 32 T cell receptor beta chains from one sample sequenced in a study of blood T cell repertoires in COVID-19. Libraries were prepared by immunoSEQ multiplex PCR; TCRdb keeps only in-frame clonotypes and omits some of them. The profile shows approximately 240,000 clones, about 83% of them singletons. The sequenced sample was peripheral blood. These receptors were obtained from a man in his fifties with acute or convalescent COVID-19.

This clone was observed a few times. The rearrangement joins TRBV12-5 to TRBJ1-5; tentatively, D is TRBD1 (5 bases). V was pared by 4 bases and J by 7 bases, with 14 bases between. Germline assignment: CDR1 LGHNT and CDR2 FRNRAP. The CDR3 spans 14 residues. CDR3 loop: CASGSPNQGQPQHF. The CDR3 nucleotides are TGTGCTAGTGGTTCGCCAAATCAGGGCCAGCCCCAGCATTTT.

CDR3 coding DNA: TGTGCCACCAGTGACTGGACTAGCGGGGGGGTGTATACGCAGTATTTT. Its translation: CATSDWTSGGVYTQYF. This sequence joins TRBV24-1 and TRBJ2-3; 15 bases line up with TRBD2. This CDR3 region has 16 residues. Germline V gene lookup returns CDR1 KGHDR and CDR2 SFDVKD. Trimming at V came to 4 bases and at J to 7 bases, leaving 5 bases not matched to a gene.

The chain is built from TRBV28 and TRBJ2-5, with D perhaps TRBD2 (6 bases). V was trimmed by 2 bases and J by 3 bases, leaving 16 bases between them. Germline V gene sequence: CDR1 MDHEN, CDR2 SYDVKM. CDR3 length equals 16 residues. This CDR3 is CASSLSAGGYKETQYF. In nucleotides, the CDR3 is TGTGCCAGCAGTTTAAGCGCTGGGGGGTACAAAGAGACCCAGTACTTC.

The chain couples TRBV19 to TRBJ1-1; D remains ambiguous. The CDR3 has 14 residues. Deletions cut 3 bases from V and 1 base from J, with 9 bases between. Germline lookup yields CDR1 LNHDA and CDR2 SQIVND (reference sequence). The CDR3 region is CASSIPRENTEAFF. The CDR3 DNA is TGTGCCAGTAGTATCCCACGGGAGAACACTGAAGCTTTCTTT. The complete variable domain, with remaining parts taken from reference TRBV19 and TRBJ1-1, reads DGGITQSPKYLFRKEGQNVTLSCEQNLNHDAMYWYRQDPGQGLRLIYYSQIVNDFQKGDIAEGYSVSREKKESFPLTVTSAQKNPTAFYLCASSIPRENTEAFFGQGTRLTVV.

The rearrangement links TRBV18 to TRBJ2-7; TRBD1 aligns across 8 bases. Germline values: CDR1 KGHSH, CDR2 LQKENI. The CDR3 runs 14 residues. The V and J ends lost 6 bases and 6 bases, in that order; junction bases with no gene match: 10. In DNA, the CDR3 is TGTGCCAGCTCGCCCCGGACAGGGCGATGCGAGCAGTACTTC. Amino acid sequence: CASSPRTGRCEQYF.

A word on this clone: Compared with germline, one end of the junction differs, possibly owing to a read error. The chain joins TRBV7-7 to TRBJ2-6, with D tentatively TRBD1 (6 bases). CDR1 and CDR2 (germline): SSHAT, FNYEAQ (reference sequence). The CDR3 runs to 17 residues. CDR3 in amino acids: CASSLGGQGTGANVLTF. The CDR3 nucleotides read TGTGCTAGCAGCTTAGGGGGTCAGGGAACTGGGGCCAACGTCCTGACTTTC. Full variable domain (missing parts from reference TRBV7-7 and TRBJ2-6): GAGVSQSPRYKVTKRGQDVTLRCDPISSHATLYWYQQALGQGPEFLTYFNYEAQPDKSGLPSDRFSAERPEGSISTLTIQRTEQRDSAMYRCASSLGGQGTGANVLTFGAGSRLTVL.

The chain carries TRBV7-2 and TRBJ1-5, with D possibly TRBD1 on 6 matching bases. This CDR3 has 17 amino acids. Trimming stripped 3 bases from V and 5 bases from J, with 20 bases between. The germline V gene encodes CDR1 SGHTA and CDR2 FQGNSA. CDR3: CASSFSLNHGGYQPQHF. CDR3 coding DNA: TGTGCCAGCAGCTTTTCCCTAAACCATGGGGGCTATCAGCCCCAGCATTTT.

The chain couples TRBV27 to TRBJ1-6; 7 positions match TRBD1. J lost 10 bases, V lost 3 bases, and 15 bases had no gene match. The CDR3 contains 17 residues. Germline V gene lookup returns CDR1 MNHEY and CDR2 SMNVEV (reference sequence). In DNA form, the CDR3 reads TGTGCCAGCAGTTTGACAGGGTTGGCCCGAGGAGGGTCACCCCTCCACTTT. The encoded protein is CASSLTGLARGGSPLHF.

The chain employs TRBV19 and TRBJ2-2; 9 nucleotides line up with TRBD2. CDR3 size: 15 residues. Trimming removed 5 bases from V and 4 bases from J; junction bases left unmatched: 5. Germline loops: CDR1 LNHDA, CDR2 SQIVND (reference sequence). The CDR3 DNA follows: TGTGCCAGTAGTTCGACTAGCGGACCCACCGGGGAGCTGTTTTTT. Protein: CASSSTSGPTGELFF. The full variable domain, rest sourced from reference TRBV19 and TRBJ2-2, is DGGITQSPKYLFRKEGQNVTLSCEQNLNHDAMYWYRQDPGQGLRLIYYSQIVNDFQKGDIAEGYSVSREKKESFPLTVTSAQKNPTAFYLCASSSTSGPTGELFFGEGSRLTVL.

The V gene is TRBV14, the J gene TRBJ2-1, with TRBD2 matching over 7 bases. The CDR3 covers 15 residues. In germline, CDR1 is SGHDN, CDR2 FVKESK. V dropped 1 base and J dropped 4; count of bases not matched to a gene: 4. CDR3 sequence (DNA): TGTGCCAGCAGCCAAGGGGGGAGGGTATACAATGAGCAGTTCTTC. Its translation: CASSQGGRVYNEQFF.

CDR3 DNA: TGTGCCAGCAGCTTGGGACAGAATTCACCCCTCCACTTT. It encodes CASSLGQNSPLHF. The V call is TRBV5-5, the J call TRBJ1-6; a weak D match, TRBD1 (5 bases). Germline loops: CDR1 SGHKS, CDR2 YYEKEE (reference sequence). This CDR3 region has 13 residues. V was clipped by 0 bases and J by 7 bases, with 5 bases between them.

The J gene is TRBJ1-1, the V gene TRBV30, with TRBD1 as a possible D gene (5 bases). The CDR3 loop spans 12 amino acids. Trimming pared 8 bases from V and 4 bases from J, leaving 14 bases between. CDR1 and CDR2 (germline): GTSNPN, SVGIG (reference sequence). CDR3 amino acids: CARDAGSTEAFF. DNA for the CDR3: TGTGCCCGGGATGCAGGGTCCACTGAAGCTTTCTTT.

V usage is TRBV13 and J usage is TRBJ1-1; D is ambiguous. Germline lookup yields CDR1 PRHDT and CDR2 FYEKMQ (reference sequence). The CDR3 is made up of 15 amino acids. Trimming removed 1 base from V and 4 bases from J, with 13 bases in between. The CDR3 sequence is CASSLETGRTTEAFF. The CDR3 coding sequence is TGTGCCAGCAGCTTAGAGACGGGGAGGACCACTGAAGCTTTCTTT.

J is TRBJ2-1 and V is TRBV7-2; 13 bases align to TRBD2. This CDR3 is built from 18 residues. Germline assignment: CDR1 SGHTA and CDR2 FQGNSA. V trimming: 5 bases; J trimming: 3 bases; junction bases outside the gene matches: 10. In nucleotides, the CDR3 is TGTGCCAGCAGCCCGGGACTAGCGGGACGCGGCTACTACAATGAGCAGTTCTTC. Protein: CASSPGLAGRGYYNEQFF.

In DNA form, the CDR3 reads TGTGCCAGCAGTTTAGGACTGGGCGAGCAGTACTTC. This encodes CASSLGLGEQYF. The chain carries TRBV27 and TRBJ2-7, with a tentative D call TRBD2 (5 bases). Germline loops: CDR1 MNHEY, CDR2 SMNVEV (reference sequence). The V end lost 2 bases, the J end lost 6 bases, and 8 bases lay between the germline ends. The CDR3 is made up of 12 amino acids.

CDR3 in DNA: TGTGCCAGCAGCTTTGGGAGACACGGGGGCACTGAAGCTTTCTTT. As protein: CASSFGRHGGTEAFF. This chain links TRBV5-5 with TRBJ1-1; maybe TRBD1 (5 bases). Trimming pared 2 bases from V and 4 bases from J, leaving 15 bases between. This CDR3 has 15 amino acids. The germline CDR1 and CDR2 sequences are SGHKS and YYEKEE (reference sequence).

The gene calls are TRBV30 and TRBJ2-1; D gene unclear. The CDR3 contains 11 residues. Germline V CDR1 and CDR2: GTSNPN, SVGIG (reference sequence). The V and J ends lost 0 bases and 10 bases respectively, with 7 bases between them. The CDR3 loop is CAWSVLREQFF. Here the CDR3 DNA reads TGTGCCTGGAGTGTACTCAGGGAGCAGTTCTTC.

J is TRBJ2-7 and V is TRBV5-1; 7 positions match TRBD1. V trimming: 4 bases; J trimming: 4 bases; junction bases outside the gene matches: 2. This CDR3 has 12 residues. Germline loops: CDR1 SGHRS, CDR2 YFSETQ. The CDR3 region is CASSPGQYEQYF. CDR3 DNA sequence: TGCGCCAGCAGCCCGGGACAGTACGAGCAGTACTTC. Combining the CDR3 with reference TRBV5-1 and TRBJ2-7 gives the whole variable domain KAGVTQTPRYLIKTRGQQVTLSCSPISGHRSVSWYQQTPGQGLQFLFEYFSETQRNKGNFPGRFSGRQFSNSRSEMNVSTLELGDSALYLCASSPGQYEQYFGPGTRLTVT.

For the CDR3, the DNA is TGTGCCAGCGCCCCTGGACAAAGTGGTGAAAAACTGTTTTTT. Protein: CASAPGQSGEKLFF. The J gene is TRBJ1-4, the V gene TRBV18; D may be TRBD1 (5 bases). The germline gives CDR1 KGHSH, CDR2 LQKENI. Trimming took off 8 bases at V and 7 bases at J, with 17 bases between the two ends. This CDR3 contains 14 residues.

The chain joins TRBV30 to TRBJ2-3; TRBD2 might be the D (6 bases). V lost 2 bases to trimming and J lost 3 bases, with 15 bases between them. This CDR3 has 15 residues. Germline lookup yields CDR1 GTSNPN and CDR2 SVGIG (reference sequence). The DNA for the CDR3 is TGTGCCTGGAGTACCCTAGCGAGAGGGACAGATACGCAGTATTTT. It codes for CAWSTLARGTDTQYF.

The rearrangement joins TRBV3-1 (or the pseudogene TRBV3-2) to TRBJ2-1; D not certain. Looked up from germline, CDR1 is LGHDT and CDR2 is YNNKEL (reference sequence). The CDR3 has 12 residues. V was pared by 0 bases and J by 9 bases, with 6 bases between. This CDR3 is CASSQESGEQFF. CDR3 DNA: TGTGCCAGCAGCCAAGAATCCGGTGAGCAGTTCTTC.

The genes are TRBV18 and TRBJ1-1, with D unresolved. This CDR3 region has 12 residues. V gave up 6 bases and J gave up 4 bases, with 9 bases separating them. Germline loops: CDR1 KGHSH, CDR2 LQKENI. In DNA form, the CDR3 reads TGTGCCAGCTCTAAACAGAGCACTGAAGCTTTCTTT. It yields the protein CASSKQSTEAFF.

The table lists this clone with a count of one. The chain recombines TRBV2 with TRBJ1-1; D unresolved. V dropped 6 bases and J dropped 2 bases, with 4 bases sitting between them. CDR3 length equals 11 residues. CDR1 is SNHLY and CDR2 is FYNNEI in the germline V gene. CDR3 sequence: CASRTNTEAFF. DNA of the CDR3: TGTGCCAGCAGGACAAACACTGAAGCTTTCTTT.

The rearrangement uses TRBV11-2 and TRBJ2-1; D might be TRBD2 (6 bases). V was shortened by 1 base and J by 1 base, with 11 bases between the two germline ends. Germline values: CDR1 SGHAT, CDR2 FQNNGV. This CDR3 region has 16 residues. The CDR3 here is CASSLGGGDSYNEQFF. The CDR3 DNA sequence: TGTGCCAGCAGCTTAGGTGGCGGGGATTCCTACAATGAGCAGTTCTTC.

Only one count was recorded for this clone. The CDR3, as DNA: TGTGCCACCAGCTCTCGGCGGGGTGGGTCCTACAATGAGCAGTTCTTC. Amino acid sequence: CATSSRRGGSYNEQFF. The chain uses TRBV24-1 and TRBJ2-1, with TRBD2 as a possible D gene (6 bases). The CDR3 is 16 amino acids. V was pared by 7 bases and J by 1 base, with 16 bases between. Germline V gene lookup returns CDR1 KGHDR and CDR2 SFDVKD.

J is TRBJ2-3 and V is TRBV11-1, with 7 bases fitting TRBD1. Unmatched junction bases numbered 5, after V lost 7 bases and J lost 1 base. Per germline, CDR1 SGHAT and CDR2 FQDESV (reference sequence). The CDR3 length is 14 residues. The CDR3 region is CASKRDRRTDTQYF. DNA of the CDR3: TGTGCCAGCAAGAGGGACAGACGCACAGATACGCAGTATTTT.

The chain is built from TRBV28 and TRBJ2-7, with 7 positions matching TRBD1. Germline CDR1 is MDHEN and CDR2 is SYDVKM. Losses at the gene ends were 6 bases for V and 0 bases for J; bases not matched to a gene: 11. The CDR3 extends over 16 amino acids. As DNA, the CDR3 is TGTGCCAGCAGAAGACTCACAGGGGAGAGCTCCTACGAGCAGTACTTC. Its translation is CASRRLTGESSYEQYF. Full variable domain (remainder filled in from reference TRBV28 and TRBJ2-7): DVKVTQSSRYLVKRTGEKVFLECVQDMDHENMFWYRQDPGLGLRLIYFSYDVKMKEKGDIPEGYSVSREKKERFSLILESASTNQTSMYLCASRRLTGESSYEQYFGPGTRLTVT.

This chain joins TRBV7-8 and TRBJ1-2; possible D gene TRBD1, 6 bases. Germline lookup yields CDR1 SGHVS and CDR2 FQNEAQ. Trimming took 4 bases from V and 4 from J, leaving 10 bases between them. The CDR3 consists of 13 residues. The CDR3 DNA sequence: TGTGCCAGCAGCTCGACAGGACTCTATGGCTACACCTTC. It translates to CASSSTGLYGYTF.

The rearrangement links TRBV28 to TRBJ2-1; no definite D call. This CDR3 spans 17 amino acids. Germline V gives CDR1 MDHEN, CDR2 SYDVKM. V lost 3 bases, J lost 2 bases, and 17 bases lay in between. CDR3 in amino acids: CASSFTRPWAPYNEQFF. For the CDR3, the DNA is TGTGCCAGCAGTTTTACCCGCCCCTGGGCCCCCTACAATGAGCAGTTCTTC.

About this clone: This CDR3 is also generated by other DNA sequences in the sample. J is TRBJ1-1 and V is TRBV5-1; D is uncertain. V lost 2 bases to trimming and J lost 2 bases, with 10 bases between them. Germline lookup yields CDR1 SGHRS and CDR2 YFSETQ. The CDR3 runs 14 residues. The CDR3, as DNA: TGCGCCAGCAGCTTCGGAGGGCTAAACACTGAAGCTTTCTTT. Translating gives CASSFGGLNTEAFF.

V and J are TRBV7-8 and TRBJ1-2, with a weak D call TRBD1 (5 bases). Germline V gives CDR1 SGHVS, CDR2 FQNEAQ. Deletions cut 1 base from V and 6 bases from J, with 15 bases between. The CDR3 covers 15 residues. In DNA form, the CDR3 reads TGTGCCAGCAGCTTAGTAGGAACGGGGGAGGATGGCTACACCTTC. As protein: CASSLVGTGEDGYTF.

This chain connects TRBV13 to TRBJ2-1, with D possibly matching TRBD1 (5 bases). V lost 6 bases to trimming and J lost 3 bases, with 18 bases between them. Per germline, CDR1 PRHDT and CDR2 FYEKMQ (reference sequence). The CDR3 runs to 16 residues. CDR3 residues: CASSPGQMGYYNEQFF. DNA for the CDR3: TGTGCCAGCAGTCCTGGACAAATGGGCTACTACAATGAGCAGTTCTTC.